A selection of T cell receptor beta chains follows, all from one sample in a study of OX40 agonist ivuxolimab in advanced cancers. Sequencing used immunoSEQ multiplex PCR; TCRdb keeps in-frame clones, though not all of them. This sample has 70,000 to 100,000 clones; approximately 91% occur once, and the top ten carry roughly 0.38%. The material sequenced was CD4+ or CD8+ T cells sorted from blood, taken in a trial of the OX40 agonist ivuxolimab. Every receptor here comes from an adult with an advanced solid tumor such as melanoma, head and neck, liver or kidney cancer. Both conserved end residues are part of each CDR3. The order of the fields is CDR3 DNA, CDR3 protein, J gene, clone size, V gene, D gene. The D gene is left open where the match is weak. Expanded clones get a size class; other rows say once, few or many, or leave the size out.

TGCGCCAGCAGCCCGGACTCGGGTGTCGTCCCTGAAGCTTTCTTT CASSPDSGVVPEAFF TRBJ1-1 . TRBV5-1 .
TGCGCCAGCAGCGATAGCGGGGCTAGCACAGATACGCAGTATTTT CASSDSGASTDTQYF TRBJ2-3 . TRBV5-1 TRBD2
TGTGCCAGCAGTTTTTCGGCGGGTGAAAAACTGTTTTTT CASSFSAGEKLFF TRBJ1-4 . TRBV27 .
TGTGCCAGTAGTATAGTTGTAACTAGCGGGGCGCAAGAGACCCAGTACTTC CASSIVVTSGAQETQYF TRBJ2-5 . TRBV19 TRBD2
TGCGCCAGCAGTGAGATGTCTGCGGGCACTGAGCAGTTCTTC CASSEMSAGTEQFF TRBJ2-1 . TRBV10-2 .
TGCGCCAGCAGCTTGGCCAGGACTCGACTAGCGGGAGGCACAGATACGCAGTATTTT CASSLARTRLAGGTDTQYF TRBJ2-3 . TRBV5-1 TRBD2
TGTGCCAGCAGCTTGAGCGAGGGGGCCTACAATGAGCAGTTCTTC CASSLSEGAYNEQFF TRBJ2-1 once TRBV7-2 .
TGTGCCAGCAGCCTTACTCGGACTAGCGGTCCCTACGAGCAGTACTTC CASSLTRTSGPYEQYF TRBJ2-7 . TRBV7-2 TRBD2
TGTGCCATCAGTAATGTACAGAGCATTAACACTGAAGCTTTCTTT CAISNVQSINTEAFF TRBJ1-1 . TRBV10-3 .
TGTGCCAGCAGTGAGGCACAGGGTCCTCAGCCCCAGCATTTT CASSEAQGPQPQHF TRBJ1-5 . TRBV2 .
TGTGCCAGCAGTGGGACAGGGAAAGATCAGCCCCAGCATTTT CASSGTGKDQPQHF TRBJ1-5 . TRBV2 TRBD1
TGTGCCAGCATCGGGGCCCAGCCATACAATGAGCAGTTCTTC CASIGAQPYNEQFF TRBJ2-1 . TRBV25-1 .
TGCGCCAGCAGCTCGACTTTATCTAGCGGGAGGGTCACCGGGGAGCTGTTTTTT CASSSTLSSGRVTGELFF TRBJ2-2 . TRBV5-1 TRBD2
TGTGCCAGCAGCTGGGGACGGCCGAACACTGAAGCTTTCTTT CASSWGRPNTEAFF TRBJ1-1 . TRBV5-6 .
TGTGCCAGCAGCTTCCAGGGGGAGGAGACCCAGTACTTC CASSFQGEETQYF TRBJ2-5 . TRBV5-4 TRBD1
TGTGCCAGTAGGCCGACAGACGGGAGACGGGAGACCCAGTACTTC CASRPTDGRRETQYF TRBJ2-5 . TRBV19 .
TGTGCCAGCAGCCAGGGACAGGGGGCAACTGAAGCTTTCTTT CASSQGQGATEAFF TRBJ1-1 . TRBV14 TRBD1
TGTGCCAGCAGTGAACAGCCAGCATCCTATAATTCACCCCTCCACTTT CASSEQPASYNSPLHF TRBJ1-6 . TRBV6-1 .
TGTGCCAGCTCACCTTCCGGCCGGGAGCGCTCCAGGAATGAGCAGTTCTTC CASSPSGRERSRNEQFF TRBJ2-1 . TRBV18 .
TGTGCCACCCGACCGGGGAACACCGGGGAGCTGTTTTTT CATRPGNTGELFF TRBJ2-2 . TRBV10-3 .
TGTGCCAGCAGCGGGGCCGGCGCGGGTGAAGAGACCCAGTACTTC CASSGAGAGEETQYF TRBJ2-5 . TRBV9 .
TGCAGCGCCGGACGGGACATCCAAGAGACCCAGTACTTC CSAGRDIQETQYF TRBJ2-5 . TRBV29-1 .
TGTGCCAGTAGTCAACTGTTTGGCTACGAGCAGTACTTC CASSQLFGYEQYF TRBJ2-7 once TRBV19 .
TGTGCCAGCAGCTTAGGTCTTGGCGGGACCACAGATACGCAGTATTTT CASSLGLGGTTDTQYF TRBJ2-3 . TRBV11-3 .
TGTGCCAGCAGTTACTCGTCTACTAATCAGCCCCAGCATTTT CASSYSSTNQPQHF TRBJ1-5 once TRBV6-5 .
TGTGCCAGCTCACCACCCGGCCTAGGGTTTGAGCAGTTCTTC CASSPPGLGFEQFF TRBJ2-1 . TRBV18 .
TGTGCCAGCAGCACCCAGACTAGCGGGCGATCTGAGCAGTTCTTC CASSTQTSGRSEQFF TRBJ2-1 . TRBV14 TRBD2
TGTGCCAGCAGCTTAGTTTGGGGGGGCTTTCCCTACGAGCAGTACTTC CASSLVWGGFPYEQYF TRBJ2-7 . TRBV7-8 .
TGTGCCAGCAGTTTGACTAGCGGGAGGGGTAGTGAGCAGTTCTTC CASSLTSGRGSEQFF TRBJ2-1 . TRBV27 TRBD2
TGTGCCAGCAGCCTAAGCATGGAGGACACTGAAGCTTTCTTT CASSLSMEDTEAFF TRBJ1-1 . TRBV9 .
TGTGCCTGGAGCCCTCCCAGGTCCGGACTAGCGGGAGCTCAAGAGACCCAGTACTTC CAWSPPRSGLAGAQETQYF TRBJ2-5 . TRBV30 TRBD2
TGTGCCAGCAGCGTAGCCGGGACTGGTGATCAGCCCCAGCATTTT CASSVAGTGDQPQHF TRBJ1-5 . TRBV9 .
TGTGCCAGTAGTCCCGGGACGGACTATGGCTACACCTTC CASSPGTDYGYTF TRBJ1-2 few TRBV19 .
TGTGCCAGCAGTTTAGTAAGCATACTAACGAACACCGGGGAGCTGTTTTTT CASSLVSILTNTGELFF TRBJ2-2 . TRBV27 .
TGTGCCAGCAGCCTATCGGGGGGCGGAAGCTCCTACGAGCAGTACTTC CASSLSGGGSSYEQYF TRBJ2-7 . TRBV7-2 .
TGCGCCAGCAGCCTCGGTCGTTTAGGTTCTAGCACAGATACGCAGTATTTT CASSLGRLGSSTDTQYF TRBJ2-3 . TRBV4-1 .
TGTGCCAGCAGCAGACTAGCGGGAGTCAATGAGCAGTTCTTC CASSRLAGVNEQFF TRBJ2-1 . TRBV11-2 TRBD2
TGTGCCAGCAGCTTAGTGGCGGGAGGGTTAGGTGAGCAGTTCTTC CASSLVAGGLGEQFF TRBJ2-1 . TRBV7-8 TRBD2
TGCGCCAGCAGGACGGGACAGGGAACGCGGAATGAGCAGTTCTTC CASRTGQGTRNEQFF TRBJ2-1 . TRBV10-2 TRBD1
TGTGCCACCAGCAGGGACAGGTCCCCCGGGGAGCTGTTTTTT CATSRDRSPGELFF TRBJ2-2 few TRBV15 TRBD1
TGTGCCTGGAGTTTGTCAGGAATGTATGGCTACACCTTC CAWSLSGMYGYTF TRBJ1-2 . TRBV30 .